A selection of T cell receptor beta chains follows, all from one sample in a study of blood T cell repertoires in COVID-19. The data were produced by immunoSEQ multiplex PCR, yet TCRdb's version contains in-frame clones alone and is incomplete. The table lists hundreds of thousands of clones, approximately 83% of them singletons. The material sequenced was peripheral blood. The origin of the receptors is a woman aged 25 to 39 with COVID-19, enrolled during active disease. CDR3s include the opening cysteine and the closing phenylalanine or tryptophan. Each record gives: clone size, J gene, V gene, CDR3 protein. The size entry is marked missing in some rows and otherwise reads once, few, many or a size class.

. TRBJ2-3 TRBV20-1 CSASRGTDTQYF
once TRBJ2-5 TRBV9 CASSAQETQYF
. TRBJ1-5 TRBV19 CASSMRTGGGNQPQHF
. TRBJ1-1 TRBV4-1 CASSQLDRATEAFF
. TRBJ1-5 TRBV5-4 CASSLQQGPSDSNQPQHF
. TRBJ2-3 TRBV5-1 CASSLGYGSGTDTQYF
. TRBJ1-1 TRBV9 CASSVARGGPEAFF
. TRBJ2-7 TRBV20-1 CSASLLAGGYEQYF
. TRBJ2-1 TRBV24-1 CATSDLAGGPYNEQFF
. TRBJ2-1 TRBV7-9 CASSKLAGGVREFF
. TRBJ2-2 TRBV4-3 CASSQRAGGNTGELFF
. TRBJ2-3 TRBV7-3 CASSSSGSFADTQYF
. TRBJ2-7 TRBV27 CASSFFGTSGSYEQYF
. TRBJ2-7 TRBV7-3 CASSKRTSGGPSSYEQYF
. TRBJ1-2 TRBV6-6 CASSPPRTGPYGYTF
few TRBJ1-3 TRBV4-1 CASSQPGGQGNTIYF
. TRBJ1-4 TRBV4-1 CASSQTSGGAREKLFF
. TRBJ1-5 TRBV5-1 CASPTGLHQPQHF
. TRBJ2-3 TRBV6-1 CASSVLAGLNTDTQYF
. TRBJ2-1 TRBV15 CATSTRLAGDHEQFF
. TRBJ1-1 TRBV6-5 CASSRDSVMNTEAFF
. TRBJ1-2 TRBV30 CAWAPVRRNYGYTF
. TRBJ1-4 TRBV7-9 CASSRDSNEKLFF
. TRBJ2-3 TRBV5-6 CASSYRDRTDTQYF
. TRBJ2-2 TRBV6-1 CASSGGVAGVTGELFF
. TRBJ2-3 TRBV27 CASSFQGIGTDTQYF
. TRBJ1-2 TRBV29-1 CSARGERGYTF
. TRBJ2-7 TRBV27 CASSAPPSYEQYF
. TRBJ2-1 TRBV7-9 CASLPASGSRNEQFF
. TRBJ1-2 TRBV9 CASSPLMGYTF
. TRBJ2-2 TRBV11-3 CASSSTGELFF
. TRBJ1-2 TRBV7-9 CASSLAGTGDGYTF
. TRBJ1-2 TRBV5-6 CASSLYGRDRGGGYTF
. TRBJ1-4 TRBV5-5 CASSLRGGATNEKLFF
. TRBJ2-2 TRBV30 CARGHTNTGELFF
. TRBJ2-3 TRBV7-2 CASSSRERPSDTQYF
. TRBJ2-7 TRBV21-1 CASSTCALSYEQYF
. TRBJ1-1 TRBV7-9 CASSLKGQGMNTEAFF
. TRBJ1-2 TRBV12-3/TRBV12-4 CANSKGGVYGYTF
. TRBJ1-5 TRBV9 CASSVGGGKDQPQHF